Following are 9 T cell receptor beta chains from one sample sequenced in a study of regulatory T cells in long-lasting Graves disease. For TCR beta, libraries came from iRepertoire HTBI primers and Arm-PCR of CDR3 regions. TCRdb processed the multiplex PCR reads anew with MiXCR; each CDR3 protein has one entry. The top ten hold over 20% of the sample, which has approximately 210,000 distinct CDR3 sequences, around 20% seen once. Stated time point: newly diagnosed GD, antithyroid drugs for less than 3 months. Isolated PBMC RNA provided the starting material for the TCR library. The sequencing used peripheral blood mononuclear cells (PBMCs), collected at new diagnosis, from a patient treated with antithyroid drugs. The receptors were sampled from a female donor with Graves disease.

This clonotype was observed at least ten times. The genes are TRBV12-3 or TRBV12-4 and TRBJ2-3, with 7 bases aligning to TRBD1. V shed 5 bases, J shed 3 bases, and the junction held 8 bases outside the gene matches. The CDR3 is 15 amino acids. This CDR3 is CASSPRTGITDTQYF. For the CDR3, the DNA is TGTGCCAGCAGTCCCCGGACAGGAATAACAGATACGCAGTATTTT.

This clonotype was counted ten times or more. The chain recombines TRBV7-9 with TRBJ1-2; 10 bases are shared with TRBD1. Germline V gene data show CDR1 as SEHNR and CDR2 as FQNEAQ (reference sequence). With 11 bases clipped from V and 5 bases from J, the junction kept 5 bases outside the gene matches. The CDR3 has 12 residues. CDR3 sequence reads: CAWTGGEYGYTF. DNA for the CDR3: TGTGCCTGGACAGGGGGAGAATATGGCTACACCTTC. Supplemented by reference TRBV7-9 and TRBJ1-2, the full variable domain reads DTGVSQNPRHKITKRGQNVTFRCDPISEHNRLYWYRQTLGQGPEFLTYFQNEAQLEKSRLLSDRFSAERPKGSFSTLEIQRTEQGDSAMYLCAWTGGEYGYTFGSGTRLTVV.

The chain has TRBV27 and TRBJ2-1; 7 bases fit TRBD1. CDR1 MNHEY and CDR2 SMNVEV come from the germline V gene (reference sequence). After removal of 3 bases from V and 9 bases from J, the junction contained 5 bases not matched to a gene. The CDR3 sequence is 13 residues long. CDR3 DNA sequence: TGTGCCAGCAGTTTCGTGACAGGGCTTGAGCAGTTCTTC. This gives the protein CASSFVTGLEQFF.

Ten or more counts support this clonotype. The chain recombines TRBV20-1 with TRBJ2-1, with a possible D match to TRBD2 (5 bases). V was trimmed by 6 bases and J by 7 bases, leaving 25 bases between them. CDR1 and CDR2 (germline): DFQATT, SNEGSKA (reference sequence). The CDR3 sequence is 16 residues long. In DNA, the CDR3 is TGCAGTGCCTACAAAGCGTCGGGGAAGGTGGGAAATGAGCAGTTCTTC. Translation: CSAYKASGKVGNEQFF.

This clonotype was seen ten or more times. This chain links TRBV20-1 with TRBJ2-1; 10 bases line up with TRBD2. Germline CDR1 is DFQATT and CDR2 is SNEGSKA (reference sequence). The junction had 9 bases not matched to a gene; V was cut back by 3 bases and J by 4 bases. The CDR3 is made up of 16 amino acids. This CDR3 reads CSARTELAGKYNEQFF. CDR3 DNA sequence: TGCAGTGCTAGGACTGAACTAGCGGGGAAATACAATGAGCAGTTCTTC.

The chain joins TRBV9 to TRBJ2-7, with 11 bases fitting TRBD2. Unmatched junction bases numbered 8, after V lost 0 bases and J lost 6 bases. CDR3 size: 16 residues. Germline values: CDR1 SGDLS, CDR2 YYNGEE. DNA of the CDR3: TGTGCCAGCAGCGTAGAGGGGACTAGCGGTGGGAGCGAGCAGTACTTC. This codes for CASSVEGTSGGSEQYF.

The genes are TRBV6-1 and TRBJ2-3; 12 positions match TRBD2. V was pared by 2 bases and J by 2 bases, with 8 bases of the junction left unmatched. This CDR3 has 18 amino acids. Germline V lookup: CDR1 MNHNS, CDR2 SASEGT. The CDR3 sequence: CASSEWASGRGSTDTQYF. CDR3 sequence (DNA): TGTGCCAGCAGTGAATGGGCTAGCGGGAGGGGTTCCACAGATACGCAGTATTTT.

Worth noting for this clonotype: With a far larger clone one base away, a read error is the likely cause. The gene calls are TRBV11-3 and TRBJ2-3; TRBD1 aligns across 8 bases. The DNA end is a closer match to TRBJ2-5, so the J assignment may be wrong. This CDR3 region has 15 residues. Germline V lookup: CDR1 SGHNT, CDR2 YENEEA. The CDR3 is CASSLDRAVSVTQYF. CDR3 nucleotides: TGTGCCAGCAGTTTGGACAGGGCAGTGTCAGTGACCCAGTACTTC.

This chain links TRBV28 with TRBJ1-6; 7 bases are shared with TRBD1. J was trimmed by 11 bases and V by 5 bases; bases with no gene match: 12. This CDR3 is built from 15 residues. Germline CDR1 is MDHEN and CDR2 is SYDVKM. DNA for the CDR3: TGTGCCAGCAGTGGGACCTCCGGGACAGATACACCCCTCCACTTT. This codes for CASSGTSGTDTPLHF.